These 12 T cell receptor beta chains were all obtained from the same sample, sequenced in a study of blood T cell repertoires in COVID-19. Clones were sequenced by immunoSEQ multiplex PCR, and TCRdb holds only the in-frame ones, with some missing. Of about 23,000 clones in the sample, approximately 92% were seen once. The sample was peripheral blood. These receptors all come from a human donor in a cohort sampled during active COVID-19.

The chain has TRBV12-3 or TRBV12-4 and TRBJ1-1; the D gene is possibly TRBD1 (5 bases). Trimming pared 8 bases from V and 4 bases from J, leaving 8 bases between. The CDR3 totals 11 residues. The CDR3 reads CASWRGTEAFF. DNA for the CDR3: TGTGCCAGCTGGAGGGGCACTGAAGCTTTCTTT.

The rearrangement uses TRBV18 and TRBJ1-1; D perhaps matches TRBD1 (6 bases). Trimming cost V 1 base and J 1 base, with 10 bases left between them. CDR3 length equals 15 residues. Per the germline V gene, CDR1 is KGHSH and CDR2 is LQKENI. The chain's CDR3 is CASSPREGGNTEAFF. The CDR3 region has the DNA TGTGCCAGCTCACCACGGGAGGGGGGGAACACTGAAGCTTTCTTT.

The chain has TRBV7-9 and TRBJ1-2, with 9 bases aligning to TRBD1. Germline CDR1 is SEHNR and CDR2 is FQNEAQ (reference sequence). With 5 bases clipped from V and 6 bases from J, the junction kept 13 bases outside the gene matches. The CDR3 contains 16 residues. CDR3 in DNA: TGTGCCAGCAGCACCCAGGGACAGGGTATAGAGGATGGCTACACCTTC. Its translation is CASSTQGQGIEDGYTF.

The V and J genes are TRBV11-2 and TRBJ2-6; perhaps TRBD1 as D (6 bases). This CDR3 contains 15 residues. V lost 6 bases and J lost 4, with 13 bases in between. Germline values: CDR1 SGHAT, CDR2 FQNNGV. For the CDR3, the DNA is TGTGCCAGCAGTATTACAGGGTCAGGGGCCAACGTCCTGACTTTC. It translates to CASSITGSGANVLTF.

The CDR3 bases are TGTGCCAGCAGTGAAGCTGAGATGGGGGGGAGAGGCTACACCTTC. Translation gives CASSEAEMGGRGYTF. The chain couples TRBV2 to TRBJ1-2, with a possible D match to TRBD1 (5 bases). CDR3 length: 15 amino acids. Germline CDR1 is SNHLY and CDR2 is FYNNEI. Trimming shortened V by 0 bases and J by 8 bases, and 16 bases separated the two germline ends.

This chain links TRBV9 with TRBJ1-2; 7 bases are a match to TRBD1. V lost 4 bases to trimming and J lost 8 bases; unmatched junction nucleotides: 8. CDR1 SGDLS and CDR2 YYNGEE come from the germline V gene. There are 13 residues in the CDR3. The CDR3: CASSIDRVQGYTF. The CDR3 DNA reads TGTGCCAGCAGCATCGACAGGGTGCAGGGCTACACCTTC.

V and J are TRBV6-5 and TRBJ1-3; D ambiguous. The CDR3 loop spans 14 amino acids. Between the trimmed V and J ends, which lost 2 bases and 0 bases, there was a span of 5 bases. Germline-derived CDR1 and CDR2 are MNHEY and SVGAGI. The CDR3 DNA follows: TGTGCCAGCAGTTACAGTAGCTCTGGAAACACCATATATTTT. Translation: CASSYSSSGNTIYF.

This chain connects TRBV25-1 to TRBJ2-5, with 10 bases matching TRBD1. V lost 6 bases and J lost 2; bases outside the gene matches: 6. There are 15 residues in the CDR3. Germline V gives CDR1 MGHDK, CDR2 SYGVNS. The CDR3 sequence is CASSRDRGPQETQYF. Written as DNA, the CDR3 is TGTGCCAGCAGCCGAGACAGGGGGCCACAAGAGACCCAGTACTTC.

The rearrangement links TRBV4-3 to TRBJ2-1; 7 bases agree with TRBD1. Germline V gives CDR1 LGHNA, CDR2 YSLEER. CDR3 size: 13 residues. The junction had 6 bases not matched to a gene; V was cut back by 0 bases and J by 13 bases. The DNA for the CDR3 is TGCGCCAGCAGCCAAGAGACAGGGTCTTTACAGTTCTTC. This gives the protein CASSQETGSLQFF.

This rearrangement joins TRBV6-5 to TRBJ1-2; TRBD1 might be the D (6 bases). Germline V gene data show CDR1 as MNHEY and CDR2 as SVGAGI. Trimming shortened V by 7 bases and J by 2 bases, and 14 bases separated the two germline ends. This CDR3 spans 14 amino acids. The CDR3 here is CASNLQGKNYGYTF. The DNA for the CDR3 is TGTGCCAGCAATTTACAGGGCAAAAACTATGGCTACACCTTC.

V usage is TRBV5-4 and J usage is TRBJ2-1; D unclear. Germline V CDR1 and CDR2: SGHNT, YYREEE (reference sequence). The CDR3 loop spans 14 amino acids. With 1 base removed from V and 0 bases from J, the gap between germline ends came to 5 bases. CDR3 sequence (DNA): TGTGCCAGCAGCTTGTTCCTCTCCTACAATGAGCAGTTCTTC. It is translated as CASSLFLSYNEQFF.

This chain connects TRBV5-6 to TRBJ1-2; maybe TRBD1 (6 bases). The germline V gene encodes CDR1 SGHDT and CDR2 YYEEEE. CDR3 size: 15 residues. Trimming removed 4 bases at V and 1 base at J, with 14 bases between. The DNA for the CDR3 is TGTGCCAGCAGCGAGACCCTACAGGGTAACTATGGCTACACCTTC. Protein sequence: CASSETLQGNYGYTF.